This paragraph reports one T cell receptor (beta chain). What it recognizes is unknown. These data are taken from a study of post-analysis software for immune sequencing data. Study conclusions and caveats: Strong co-clustering by F measure was seen for same-batch samples. Multiple sclerosis patients showed significantly lower normalized Chao1 diversity than controls did. Included in a set of roughly 5 TRBV segments more frequent in patients than controls were TRBV5-6, TRBV5-1 and TRBV20-1.

The library was made from cDNA and included unique molecular identifiers. Each CDR3 protein is one row after TCRdb ran MiXCR on the PCR reads. This table has hundreds of thousands of distinct CDR3 sequences, roughly 50% appearing once. The CDR3 sequence is 17 residues long. Germline CDR1 and CDR2: MGHRA and YSYEKL. V lost 1 base to trimming and J lost 3 bases, with 17 bases between them. The clonotype originates from a girl between 10 and 17 years old with multiple sclerosis. Material: blood. The rearrangement links TRBV4-1 to TRBJ2-3; D perhaps matches TRBD2 (5 bases). CDR3 nucleotide sequence: TGCGCCAGCAGCCAAGGCTTAGACACCGGAGGAACAGATACGCAGTATTTT. It specifies CASSQGLDTGGTDTQYF.